Listed here are 18 T cell receptor beta chains from one sample, sequenced in a study of regulatory T cells in long-lasting Graves disease. Arm-PCR of CDR3 regions and iRepertoire HTBI primers were used to build TCR beta libraries. TCRdb re-analysed the multiplex PCR reads in MiXCR, keeping a single row per CDR3 protein. The profile shows about 540,000 distinct CDR3 sequences, about 13% of them singletons. As for time point: newly diagnosed GD, antithyroid drugs for less than 3 months. Generation of the TCR library employed RNA extracted from PBMCs. Separately, the same data were catalogued under a study of T cells in Graves' hyperthyroidism and ophthalmopathy.

Sequencing was performed on peripheral blood mononuclear cells (PBMCs), taken at new diagnosis, from a patient treated with antithyroid drugs. The receptors here all came from a man aged 25 to 45 with Graves disease.

This clonotype has only a few counts. The J gene is TRBJ2-1, the V gene TRBV10-3; TRBD2 matches 13 bases. Trimming at V came to 4 bases and at J to 1 base, leaving 4 bases not matched to a gene. The CDR3 totals 17 residues. Germline loops: CDR1 ENHRY, CDR2 SYGVKD. The CDR3: CAISGTSGRGSYNEQFF. DNA for the CDR3: TGTGCCATCAGTGGGACTAGCGGGAGAGGGTCCTACAATGAGCAGTTCTTC.

This clonotype was seen only a few times. The chain couples TRBV7-7 to TRBJ2-2; 7 bases are a match to TRBD2. This CDR3 has 14 amino acids. With 8 bases clipped from V and 2 bases from J, the junction kept 5 bases outside the gene matches. Germline CDR1 reads SSHAT; CDR2 reads FNYEAQ (reference sequence). The CDR3 DNA reads as TGTGCCAGCCGGGGCGGGAGCAACACCGGGGAGCTGTTTTTT. Protein product: CASRGGSNTGELFF.

V is TRBV12-3 or TRBV12-4 and J is TRBJ2-1, with 11 bases that match TRBD1. Near its end, the DNA agrees better with TRBJ2-3, so the J call may be wrong. The CDR3 sequence is 15 residues long. CDR3 bases: TGTGCCAGCAGTAACCGGGACAGGGGGATCGGTACGCAGTATTTT. This codes for CASSNRDRGIGTQYF.

The chain recombines TRBV12-5 with TRBJ2-6, with TRBD1 as a possible D gene (6 bases). Germline assignment: CDR1 LGHNT and CDR2 FRNRAP. The CDR3 spans 14 residues. V was clipped by 7 bases and J by 5 bases, with 12 bases between them. In nucleotides, the CDR3 is TGTGCTAGTGTTAGGGACACCAGGGCCAACGTCCTGACTTTC. The encoded protein is CASVRDTRANVLTF.

This clonotype came up many times. The V and J genes are TRBV24-1 and TRBJ2-6, with D hard to call. The CDR3 is 16 amino acids. The V gene's germline CDR1 is KGHDR and CDR2 SFDVKD. V gave up 3 bases and J gave up 0 bases, with 8 bases separating them. DNA of the CDR3: TGTGCCACCAGTGATCCCGTTAGCTCTGGGGCCAACGTCCTGACTTTC. Translation: CATSDPVSSGANVLTF.

The chain is built from TRBV6-1 and TRBJ2-4; TRBD2 matches 10 bases. The CDR3 is 15 residues long. The V segment lost 9 bases and the J segment 4 bases; nucleotides outside the gene matches: 9. Germline CDR1 and CDR2: MNHNS and SASEGT. This CDR3 is CASSLSGRSKNIQYF. The CDR3 region has the DNA TGTGCCAGTTCCCTTAGCGGGAGGTCGAAAAACATTCAGTACTTC.

About this clonotype: A much larger clone differs from this one at a single base, so this may be a read error. The chain joins TRBV2 to TRBJ1-5, with no clear D. V was pared by 6 bases and J by 9 bases, with 18 bases between. CDR1 is SNHLY, CDR2 FYNNEI, per germline. This CDR3 has 14 residues. The DNA of the CDR3 is TGTGCCAGCAGAGGTTCGGCCTTTCATGGGCCCCAGCATTTT. Protein: CASRGSAFHGPQHF.

The rearrangement uses TRBV6-5 and TRBJ2-5; 7 nucleotides line up with TRBD1. The CDR3 runs 17 residues. The V gene's germline CDR1 is MNHEY and CDR2 SVGAGI. Trimming at V came to 2 bases and at J to 4 bases, leaving 13 bases not matched to a gene. The CDR3 protein is CASSYPRGQEDRETQYF. The CDR3 nucleotides read TGTGCCAGCAGTTACCCGCGTGGACAGGAGGATCGAGAGACCCAGTACTTC.

This clonotype was seen repeatedly, ten times or more. The J gene is TRBJ2-3, the V gene TRBV5-1, with TRBD1 matching 9 bases. The CDR3 covers 16 residues. V lost 0 bases, J lost 4 bases, and 6 bases stayed unmatched. Germline assignment: CDR1 SGHRS and CDR2 YFSETQ. For the CDR3, the DNA is TGCGCCAGCAGCTTGGCCGGACAGGGGACCCCAGATACGCAGTATTTT. As protein: CASSLAGQGTPDTQYF. The variable domain in full, completed from reference TRBV5-1 and TRBJ2-3, reads KAGVTQTPRYLIKTRGQQVTLSCSPISGHRSVSWYQQTPGQGLQFLFEYFSETQRNKGNFPGRFSGRQFSNSRSEMNVSTLELGDSALYLCASSLAGQGTPDTQYFGPGTRLTVL.

The chain carries TRBV18 and TRBJ2-1, with unresolved D. Trimming took off 4 bases at V and 0 bases at J, with 10 bases between the two ends. The V gene's germline CDR1 is KGHSH and CDR2 LQKENI. This CDR3 has 15 residues. DNA for the CDR3: TGTGCCAGCTCACGTTCCGTTAGCTCCTACAATGAGCAGTTCTTC. Its translation is CASSRSVSSYNEQFF. Full variable domain (rest looked up from reference TRBV18 and TRBJ2-1): NAGVMQNPRHLVRRRGQEARLRCSPMKGHSHVYWYRQLPEEGLKFMVYLQKENIIDESGMPKERFSAEFPKEGPSILRIQQVVRGDSAAYFCASSRSVSSYNEQFFGPGTRLTVL.

This clonotype was picked up many times. The rearrangement links TRBV20-1 to TRBJ2-3; perhaps TRBD1 as D (5 bases). This CDR3 contains 14 residues. V was pared by 4 bases and J by 2 bases, with 13 bases between. Germline assignment: CDR1 DFQATT and CDR2 SNEGSKA (reference sequence). CDR3 DNA: TGCAGTGCTATTTTAACAGGAACCACAGATACGCAGTATTTT. Translated: CSAILTGTTDTQYF.

The chain recombines TRBV28 with TRBJ2-1, with a weak D call TRBD2 (6 bases). Trimming pared 5 bases from V and 4 bases from J, leaving 12 bases between. The germline V gene encodes CDR1 MDHEN and CDR2 SYDVKM. The CDR3 length is 14 residues. In DNA, the CDR3 is TGTGCCAGCAGTCGACTAGGGGCATACAATGAGCAGTTCTTC. It is translated as CASSRLGAYNEQFF. Combining the CDR3 with reference TRBV28 and TRBJ2-1 gives the whole variable domain DVKVTQSSRYLVKRTGEKVFLECVQDMDHENMFWYRQDPGLGLRLIYFSYDVKMKEKGDIPEGYSVSREKKERFSLILESASTNQTSMYLCASSRLGAYNEQFFGPGTRLTVL.

Many counts were recorded for this clonotype. The CDR3 loop is CATNGNVSEQYF. Written as DNA, the CDR3 is TGTGCCACCAACGGAAATGTTAGCGAGCAGTACTTC. The J gene is TRBJ2-7, the V gene TRBV28; no clear D gene. V lost 10 bases and J lost 6, with 16 bases in between. The CDR3 loop spans 12 amino acids. The germline V gene encodes CDR1 MDHEN and CDR2 SYDVKM.

In its sample, this clonotype was seen many times. The genes are TRBV12-3 or TRBV12-4 and TRBJ2-7; D is unclear. With 5 bases removed from V and 5 bases from J, the gap between germline ends came to 10 bases. The CDR3 is made up of 12 amino acids. For the CDR3, the DNA is TGTGCCAGCAGTACACGACACCACGAGCAGTACTTC. Its protein is CASSTRHHEQYF.

This clonotype was detected only a few times. The chain has TRBV2 and TRBJ2-7; tentative D call: TRBD1 (5 bases). V gave up 7 bases and J gave up 2 bases, with 12 bases separating them. There are 13 residues in the CDR3. Germline CDR1 SNHLY, CDR2 FYNNEI. The CDR3 nucleotides read TGTGCCAGCACCTGGGGCGTCGCCTACGAGCAGTACTTC. This sequence encodes CASTWGVAYEQYF.

In its sample, this clonotype was seen many times. This chain uses TRBV6-2 or TRBV6-3 with TRBJ2-3; D not resolved. The germline V gene has CDR1 MNHEY and CDR2 SVGEGT. V dropped 10 bases and J dropped 2 bases, with 10 bases sitting between them. This CDR3 has 12 amino acids. As DNA, the CDR3 is TGTGCCACCCGACAATACACAGATACGCAGTATTTT. Translation: CATRQYTDTQYF.

This clonotype was counted many times. V is TRBV11-3 and J is TRBJ1-3; perhaps TRBD1 as D (6 bases). The V gene's germline CDR1 is SGHNT and CDR2 YENEEA. Trimming removed 4 bases from V and 5 bases from J, with 9 bases in between. The CDR3 sequence is 13 residues long. CDR3 protein: CASSSDSRNTIYF. DNA of the CDR3: TGTGCCAGCAGCTCGGACAGCAGAAACACCATATATTTT.

In its sample, this clonotype was seen many times. This chain connects TRBV2 to TRBJ2-7; D uncertain. Germline CDR1 and CDR2: SNHLY and FYNNEI. The CDR3 covers 14 residues. Trimming shortened V by 5 bases and J by 5 bases, and 16 bases separated the two germline ends. The CDR3 sequence is CASSFWQATDEQYF. The CDR3 DNA reads as TGTGCCAGCAGTTTTTGGCAGGCCACAGACGAGCAGTACTTC.